The sequence of this T cell receptor (beta chain) was determined in a study of post-analysis software for immune sequencing data. The CDR3 has 14 residues. Study-wide results and caveats: There were roughly 5 TRBV segments more frequent in patients than controls, and TRBV5-6, TRBV5-1 and TRBV20-1 were among them.

Points on this clonotype: Its specificity is unknown.

Libraries were made from TCR beta cDNA, and they carried unique molecular identifiers. Using its own MiXCR run on the PCR reads, TCRdb lists one record per CDR3 protein. The table lists about 770,000 distinct CDR3 sequences, about 45% of them singletons, with roughly 4.5% in the top ten. This chain links TRBV12-3 or TRBV12-4 with TRBJ2-4; unclear D gene. The J call is in doubt because the DNA end fits TRBJ2-7 better. The receptor comes from a girl between 5 and 17 years old with multiple sclerosis. The sequenced sample consisted of blood. The CDR3 bases are TGTGCCAGCAGTTTATGGCAGGACCTTAGCGAGCAGTACTTC. Protein sequence: CASSLWQDLSEQYF.